The TCR beta chain described here comes from a study of OX40 agonist ivuxolimab in advanced cancers. On the study more broadly: Ivuxolimab, an agonistic anti-OX40 (CD134) antibody, was given to patients. Overall study results and limits: The CD4+ and CD8+ T cells in the blood had expanded clonally by week 6 at 0.1 to 3.0 mg/kg.

The data were produced by immunoSEQ multiplex PCR, yet TCRdb's version contains in-frame clones alone and is incomplete. Of tens of thousands of clones listed, 81% are singletons. Points on this clone: Antigen specificity is unknown.

Germline lookup yields CDR1 GTSNPN and CDR2 SVGIG (reference sequence). The V and J ends lost 5 bases and 2 bases respectively, with 16 bases between them. There are 15 residues in the CDR3. This clonotype originated in an adult with an advanced solid tumor such as melanoma, head and neck, liver or kidney cancer. Here the sequenced sample was CD4+ or CD8+ T cells sorted from blood, taken in a trial of the OX40 agonist ivuxolimab. The rearrangement uses TRBV30 and TRBJ1-3; no clear D gene. The CDR3 reads CAWGDFTHTGNTIYF. The CDR3 DNA follows: TGTGCCTGGGGAGACTTCACACACACTGGAAACACCATATATTTT.